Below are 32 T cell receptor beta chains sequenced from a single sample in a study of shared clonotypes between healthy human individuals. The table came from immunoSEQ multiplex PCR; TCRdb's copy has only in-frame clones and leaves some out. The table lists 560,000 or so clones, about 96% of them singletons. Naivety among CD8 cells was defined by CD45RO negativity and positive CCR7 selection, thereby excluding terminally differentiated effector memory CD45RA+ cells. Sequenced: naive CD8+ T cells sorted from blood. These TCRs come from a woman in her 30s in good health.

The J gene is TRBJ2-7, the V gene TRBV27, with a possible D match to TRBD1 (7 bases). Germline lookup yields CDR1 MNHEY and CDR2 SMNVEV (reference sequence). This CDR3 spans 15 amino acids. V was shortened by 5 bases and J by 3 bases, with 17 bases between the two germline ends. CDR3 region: CASSNRGGVGYEQYF. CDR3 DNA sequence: TGTGCCAGCAGTAACAGGGGAGGTGTTGGCTACGAGCAGTACTTC.

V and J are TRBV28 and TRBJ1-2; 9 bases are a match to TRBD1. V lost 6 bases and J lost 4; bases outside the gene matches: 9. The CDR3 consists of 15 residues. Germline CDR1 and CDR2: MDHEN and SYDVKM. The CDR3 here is CASRNTGGTFYGYTF. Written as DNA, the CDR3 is TGTGCCAGCAGAAACACAGGGGGCACCTTCTATGGCTACACCTTC.

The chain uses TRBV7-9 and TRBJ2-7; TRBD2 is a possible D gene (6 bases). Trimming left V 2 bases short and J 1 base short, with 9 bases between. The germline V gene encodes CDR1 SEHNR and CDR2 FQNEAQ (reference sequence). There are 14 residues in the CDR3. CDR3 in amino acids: CASSLSGLSYEQYF. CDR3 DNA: TGTGCCAGCAGCTTAAGCGGGTTATCCTACGAGCAGTACTTC.

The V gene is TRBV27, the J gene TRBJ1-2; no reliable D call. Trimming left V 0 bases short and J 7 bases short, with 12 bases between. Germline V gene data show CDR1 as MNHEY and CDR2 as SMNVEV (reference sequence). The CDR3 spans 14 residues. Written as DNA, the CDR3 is TGTGCCAGCAGTTTATCGAAATCGGCTTTTGGCTACACCTTC. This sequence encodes CASSLSKSAFGYTF.

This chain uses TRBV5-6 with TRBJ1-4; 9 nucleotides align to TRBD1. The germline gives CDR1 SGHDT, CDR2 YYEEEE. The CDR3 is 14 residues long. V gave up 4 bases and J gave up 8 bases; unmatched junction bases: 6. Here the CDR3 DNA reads TGTGCCAGCAGCCACAGGGGGCGAAGAGAAAAACTGTTTTTT. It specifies CASSHRGRREKLFF.

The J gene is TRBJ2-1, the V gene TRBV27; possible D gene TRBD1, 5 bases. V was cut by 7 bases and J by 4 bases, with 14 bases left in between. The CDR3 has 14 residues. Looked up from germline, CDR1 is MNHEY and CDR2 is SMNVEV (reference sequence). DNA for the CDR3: TGTGCCAGCAAGTCAGACAGTCGATACAATGAGCAGTTCTTC. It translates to CASKSDSRYNEQFF.

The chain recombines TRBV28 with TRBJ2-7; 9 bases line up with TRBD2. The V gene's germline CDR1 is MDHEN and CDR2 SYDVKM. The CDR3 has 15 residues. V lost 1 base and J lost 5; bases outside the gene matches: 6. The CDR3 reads CASSLFAGGPDEQYF. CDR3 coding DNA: TGTGCCAGCAGTTTATTTGCGGGAGGGCCCGACGAGCAGTACTTC.

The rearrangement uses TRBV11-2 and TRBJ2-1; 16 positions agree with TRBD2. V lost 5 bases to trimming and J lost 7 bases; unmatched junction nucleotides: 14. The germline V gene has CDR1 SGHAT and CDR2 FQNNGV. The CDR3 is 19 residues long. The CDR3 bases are TGTGCCAGCAGCCATTCGGGACTAGCGGGAGGGCCCTTAGGGAATGAGCAGTTCTTC. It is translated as CASSHSGLAGGPLGNEQFF. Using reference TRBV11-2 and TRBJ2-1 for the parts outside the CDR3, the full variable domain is EAGVAQSPRYKIIEKRQSVAFWCNPISGHATLYWYQQILGQGPKLLIQFQNNGVVDDSQLPKDRFSAERLKGVDSTLKIQPAKLEDSAVYLCASSHSGLAGGPLGNEQFFGPGTRLTVL.

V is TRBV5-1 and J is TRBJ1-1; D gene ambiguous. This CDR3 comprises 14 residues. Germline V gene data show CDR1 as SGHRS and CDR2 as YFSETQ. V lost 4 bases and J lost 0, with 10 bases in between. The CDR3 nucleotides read TGCGCCAGCAGCGTCGGACGGCTGAACACTGAAGCTTTCTTT. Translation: CASSVGRLNTEAFF.

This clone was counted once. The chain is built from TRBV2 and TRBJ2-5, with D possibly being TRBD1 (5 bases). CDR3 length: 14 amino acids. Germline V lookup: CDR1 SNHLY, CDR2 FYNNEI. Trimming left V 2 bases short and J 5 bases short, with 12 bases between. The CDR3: CASSEMARAETQYF. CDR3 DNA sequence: TGTGCCAGCAGTGAAATGGCCAGGGCGGAGACCCAGTACTTC.

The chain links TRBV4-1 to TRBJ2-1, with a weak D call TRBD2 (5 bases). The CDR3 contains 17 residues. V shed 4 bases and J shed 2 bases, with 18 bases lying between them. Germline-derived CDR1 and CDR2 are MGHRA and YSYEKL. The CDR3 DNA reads TGCGCCAGCAGCCGAGACCAAACTAGGAGCACCTACAATGAGCAGTTCTTC. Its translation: CASSRDQTRSTYNEQFF.

The CDR3 DNA reads TGTGCCAGCAGTGGGGGCCTTGGCGGCCCCTCTGAAGCTTTCTTT. Protein product: CASSGGLGGPSEAFF. V is TRBV6-4 and J is TRBJ1-1; maybe TRBD1 (5 bases). Trimming cost V 4 bases and J 6 bases, with 18 bases left between them. From germline, CDR1 is MRHNA and CDR2 SNTAGT. This CDR3 is 15 amino acids long.

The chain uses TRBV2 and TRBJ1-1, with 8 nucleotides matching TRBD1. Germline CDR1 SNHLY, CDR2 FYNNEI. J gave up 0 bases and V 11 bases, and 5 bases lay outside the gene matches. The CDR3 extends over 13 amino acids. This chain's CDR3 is CAGTGGMNTEAFF. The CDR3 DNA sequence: TGTGCCGGAACAGGGGGGATGAACACTGAAGCTTTCTTT.

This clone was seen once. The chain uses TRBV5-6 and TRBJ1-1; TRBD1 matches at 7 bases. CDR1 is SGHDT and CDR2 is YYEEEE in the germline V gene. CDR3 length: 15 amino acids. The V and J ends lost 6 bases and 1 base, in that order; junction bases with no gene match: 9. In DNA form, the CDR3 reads TGTGCCAGCAACTCCGACAGGGAGGGGAACACTGAAGCTTTCTTT. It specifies CASNSDREGNTEAFF.

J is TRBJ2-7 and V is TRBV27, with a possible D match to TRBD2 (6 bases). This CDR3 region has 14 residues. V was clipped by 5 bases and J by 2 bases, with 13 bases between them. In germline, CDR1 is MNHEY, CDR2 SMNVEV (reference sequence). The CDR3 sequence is CASSLDGSPYEQYF. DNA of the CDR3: TGTGCCAGCAGTCTCGACGGGAGCCCCTACGAGCAGTACTTC.

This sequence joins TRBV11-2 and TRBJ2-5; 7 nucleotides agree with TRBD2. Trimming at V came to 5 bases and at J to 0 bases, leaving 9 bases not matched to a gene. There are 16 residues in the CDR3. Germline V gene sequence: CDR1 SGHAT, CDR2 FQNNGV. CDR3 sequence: CASSNRGRVHQETQYF. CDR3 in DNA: TGTGCCAGCAGCAACCGGGGGAGGGTGCACCAAGAGACCCAGTACTTC.

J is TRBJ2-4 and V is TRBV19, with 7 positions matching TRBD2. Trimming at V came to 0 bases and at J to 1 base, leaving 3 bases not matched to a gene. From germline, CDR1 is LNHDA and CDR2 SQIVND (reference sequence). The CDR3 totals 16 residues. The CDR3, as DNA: TGTGCCAGTAGTATAGAGGGCGGGGGTGCCAAAAACATTCAGTACTTC. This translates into CASSIEGGGAKNIQYF.

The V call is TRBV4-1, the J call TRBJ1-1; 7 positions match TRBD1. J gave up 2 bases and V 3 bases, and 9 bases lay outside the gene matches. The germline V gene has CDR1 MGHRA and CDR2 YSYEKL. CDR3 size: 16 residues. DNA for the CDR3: TGCGCCAGCAGCCATAGACAGGGACTACTAAACACTGAAGCTTTCTTT. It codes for CASSHRQGLLNTEAFF.

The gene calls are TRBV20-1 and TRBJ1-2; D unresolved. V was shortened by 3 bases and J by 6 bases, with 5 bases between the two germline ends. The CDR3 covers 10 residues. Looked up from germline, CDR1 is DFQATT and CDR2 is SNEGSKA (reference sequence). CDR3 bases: TGCAGTGCTAGCCCCAATGGCTACACCTTC. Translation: CSASPNGYTF.

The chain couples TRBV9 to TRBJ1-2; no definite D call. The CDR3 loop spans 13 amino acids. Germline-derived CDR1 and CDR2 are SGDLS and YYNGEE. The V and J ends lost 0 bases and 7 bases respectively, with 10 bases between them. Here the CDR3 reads CASSVEGSLGYTF. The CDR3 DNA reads TGTGCCAGCAGCGTAGAAGGGTCTCTTGGCTACACCTTC.

The CDR3 coding sequence is TGTGCCAGTAGTATCGACGGGGCCTACACCGGGGAGCTGTTTTTT. Protein sequence: CASSIDGAYTGELFF. The chain uses TRBV19 and TRBJ2-2; D is perhaps TRBD1 or TRBD2 (5 bases each). The germline gives CDR1 LNHDA, CDR2 SQIVND (reference sequence). V was trimmed by 3 bases and J by 3 bases, leaving 11 bases between them. This CDR3 has 15 amino acids.

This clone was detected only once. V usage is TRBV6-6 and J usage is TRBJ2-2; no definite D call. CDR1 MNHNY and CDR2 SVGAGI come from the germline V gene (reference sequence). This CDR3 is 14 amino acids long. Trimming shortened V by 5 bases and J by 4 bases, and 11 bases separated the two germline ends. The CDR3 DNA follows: TGTGCCAGCAGTATCTTCCCAGTCACCGGGGAGCTGTTTTTT. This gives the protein CASSIFPVTGELFF.

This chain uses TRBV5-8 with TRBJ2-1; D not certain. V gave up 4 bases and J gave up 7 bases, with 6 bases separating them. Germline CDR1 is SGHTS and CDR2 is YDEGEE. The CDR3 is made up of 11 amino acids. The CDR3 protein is CASSPGNEQFF. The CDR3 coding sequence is TGTGCCAGCAGCCCGGGTAATGAGCAGTTCTTC.

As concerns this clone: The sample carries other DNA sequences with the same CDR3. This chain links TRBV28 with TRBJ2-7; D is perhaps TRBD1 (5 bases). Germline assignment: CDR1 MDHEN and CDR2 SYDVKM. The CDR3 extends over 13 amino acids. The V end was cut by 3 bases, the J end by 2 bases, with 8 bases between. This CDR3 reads CASSLGRAYEQYF. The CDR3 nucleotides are TGTGCCAGCAGTTTGGGCAGGGCCTACGAGCAGTACTTC.

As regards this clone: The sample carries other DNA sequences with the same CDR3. Here the CDR3 DNA reads TGTGCCAGCAGCCTTGGACTAGCCTACGAGCAGTACTTC. It is translated as CASSLGLAYEQYF. The V gene is TRBV13, the J gene TRBJ2-7; 7 bases are a match to TRBD2. The CDR3 covers 13 residues. The trim removed 5 bases at V and 2 bases at J, leaving 3 bases unmatched. CDR1 is PRHDT, CDR2 FYEKMQ, per germline (reference sequence).

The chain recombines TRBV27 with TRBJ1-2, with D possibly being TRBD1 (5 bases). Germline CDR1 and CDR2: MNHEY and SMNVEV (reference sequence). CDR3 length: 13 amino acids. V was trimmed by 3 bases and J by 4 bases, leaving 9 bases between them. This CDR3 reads CASSFSGSYGYTF. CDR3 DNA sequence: TGTGCCAGCAGTTTTTCAGGGAGCTATGGCTACACCTTC.

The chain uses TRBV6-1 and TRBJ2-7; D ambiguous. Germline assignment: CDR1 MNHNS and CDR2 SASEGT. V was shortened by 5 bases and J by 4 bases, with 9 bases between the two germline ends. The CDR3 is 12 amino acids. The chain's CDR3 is CASSQDGYEQYF. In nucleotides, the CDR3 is TGTGCCAGCAGTCAGGACGGGTACGAGCAGTACTTC.

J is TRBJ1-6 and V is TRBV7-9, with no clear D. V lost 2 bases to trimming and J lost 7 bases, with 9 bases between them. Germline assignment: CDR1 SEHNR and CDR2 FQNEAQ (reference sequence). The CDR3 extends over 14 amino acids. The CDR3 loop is CASSLIFPNSPLHF. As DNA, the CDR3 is TGTGCCAGCAGCTTAATTTTCCCAAATTCACCCCTCCACTTT.

This CDR3 is CASSQDMAGAAYDTEAFF. The CDR3 DNA is TGCGCCAGCAGCCAAGATATGGCAGGGGCCGCCTACGACACTGAAGCTTTCTTT. The V gene is TRBV4-1, the J gene TRBJ1-1, with a weak D call TRBD1 (6 bases). Germline-derived CDR1 and CDR2 are MGHRA and YSYEKL. With 0 bases removed from V and 3 bases from J, the gap between germline ends came to 20 bases. The CDR3 is made up of 18 amino acids.

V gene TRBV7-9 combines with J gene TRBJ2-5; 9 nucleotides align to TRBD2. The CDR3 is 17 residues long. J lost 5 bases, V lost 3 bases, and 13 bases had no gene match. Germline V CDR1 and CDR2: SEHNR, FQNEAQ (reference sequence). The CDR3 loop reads CASSLGSIRGLAETQYF. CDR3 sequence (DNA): TGTGCCAGCAGCTTGGGGTCGATACGGGGACTAGCCGAGACCCAGTACTTC.

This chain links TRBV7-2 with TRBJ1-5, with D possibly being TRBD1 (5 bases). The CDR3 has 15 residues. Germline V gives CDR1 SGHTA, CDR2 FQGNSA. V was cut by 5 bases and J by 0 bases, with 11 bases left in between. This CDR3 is CASSKGSYSNQPQHF. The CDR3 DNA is TGTGCCAGCAGCAAGGGGAGTTATAGCAATCAGCCCCAGCATTTT.

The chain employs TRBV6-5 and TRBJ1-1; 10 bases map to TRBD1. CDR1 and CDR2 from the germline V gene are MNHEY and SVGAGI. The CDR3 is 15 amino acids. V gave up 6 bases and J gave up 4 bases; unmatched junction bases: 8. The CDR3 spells CASSYMTGGITEAFF. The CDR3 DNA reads TGTGCCAGCAGCTATATGACAGGGGGCATCACTGAAGCTTTCTTT.